This TCR beta chain was identified during a study of CD8 T cells in ankylosing spondylitis. This clonotype has ten or more counts. The antigen is undetermined. Whole-study results and caveats: There was a TCR beta motif, made of fewer than 10 highly homologous variants, that appeared characteristic of ankylosing spondylitis blood. Disease-linked clones, CD8+, were relatively rare in peripheral blood.

Preparation of TCR beta libraries was done by quantitative 5'-RACE with molecular barcodes. TCRdb itself ran the 5' RACE reads through MiXCR, one entry per CDR3 protein. The sample holds fewer than 550,000 distinct CDR3 sequences, over 4% seen once. The CDR3 is 17 amino acids. After removal of 4 bases from V and 4 bases from J, the junction contained 7 bases not matched to a gene. This sequence joins TRBV12-3 or TRBV12-4 and TRBJ2-1; 13 bases match TRBD2. This TCR derives from a male donor with ankylosing spondylitis. Source material: blood, either unsorted or a sorted T cell fraction (not recorded which). The CDR3 is CASSSLPTSGGYNEQFF. The CDR3 nucleotides are TGTGCCAGCAGTTCACTTCCGACTAGCGGGGGGTACAATGAGCAGTTCTTC.